Following are 26 T cell receptor beta chains from one sample sequenced in a study of vaccination and CD4 T cells after COVID-19. Their target antigens are unknown. Treatment specified: roughly 11-day PBMC culture with coronavirus spike peptide pools or control peptides (ViraFEST assay). With the Oncomine TCR Beta short-read assay, DNA from cultured CD4+ T cells was sequenced. TCRdb itself ran the PCR reads through MiXCR, one entry per CDR3 protein. The sample contains 10,000 or so distinct CDR3 sequences, 60% to 70% of which appear only once. The sequenced sample consisted of CD4+ T cells from blood, cultured in vitro. The receptors originated from a human donor who had recovered from COVID-19.

This clonotype was observed once. This sequence joins TRBV20-1 and TRBJ1-2; 9 nucleotides agree with TRBD1. V shed 6 bases and J 4 bases; nucleotides not matched to a gene: 9. In germline, CDR1 is DFQATT, CDR2 SNEGSKA (reference sequence). The CDR3 is 14 amino acids. Written as DNA, the CDR3 is TGCAGTGCGGCCGGGACAGGGTTTTTCTATGGCTACACCTTC. Its protein product is CSAAGTGFFYGYTF.

The chain employs TRBV2 and TRBJ1-5, with no clear D. The germline V gene has CDR1 SNHLY and CDR2 FYNNEI. The CDR3 sequence is 18 residues long. Trimming shortened V by 0 bases and J by 7 bases, and 22 bases separated the two germline ends. The CDR3 bases are TGTGCCAGCAGTGAAGCTATTGCCGGACCTGGAAGGAGACAGCCCCAGCATTTT. It translates to CASSEAIAGPGRRQPQHF. Using reference TRBV2 and TRBJ1-5 for the parts outside the CDR3, the full variable domain is EPEVTQTPSHQVTQMGQEVILRCVPISNHLYFYWYRQILGQKVEFLVSFYNNEISEKSEIFDDQFSVERPDGSNFTLKIRSTKLEDSAMYFCASSEAIAGPGRRQPQHFGDGTRLSIL.

This clonotype has a handful of counts. J is TRBJ1-6 and V is TRBV11-1; D gene ambiguous. This CDR3 spans 15 amino acids. The ends were cut back, 4 bases at V and 10 bases at J, with 17 bases in the middle. Germline CDR1 SGHAT, CDR2 FQDESV (reference sequence). The CDR3 nucleotides are TGTGCCAGCAGCTCAGACCGGACTGGAAGATCACCCCTCCACTTT. It encodes CASSSDRTGRSPLHF.

V and J are TRBV12-3 or TRBV12-4 and TRBJ1-2; a weak D match, TRBD1 (6 bases). V lost 6 bases and J lost 0, with 11 bases in between. The CDR3 contains 14 residues. This CDR3 reads CASRRTATNYGYTF. For the CDR3, the DNA is TGTGCCAGCAGGCGGACAGCCACTAACTATGGCTACACCTTC.

The chain recombines TRBV3-1 with TRBJ1-1, with D perhaps matching TRBD1 (6 bases). CDR3 size: 14 residues. Germline values: CDR1 LGHDT, CDR2 YNNKEL (reference sequence). Trimming shortened V by 2 bases and J by 0 bases, and 7 bases separated the two germline ends. The CDR3 reads CASSQRTVNTEAFF. The CDR3 DNA is TGTGCCAGCAGCCAAAGGACAGTGAACACTGAAGCTTTCTTT.

On this clonotype itself: Relative to the germline gene, one junction end is altered; a read error may explain this. V usage is TRBV6-5 and J usage is TRBJ1-4; D is unresolved. CDR1 and CDR2 (germline): MNHEY, SVGAGI. The length of the CDR3 is 12 residues. CDR3 coding DNA: TGTGCCAGCAGTCACTCGTCTGAAAAACTGTTTTTT. Translation gives CASSHSSEKLFF.

The chain is built from TRBV15 and TRBJ1-1, with 8 nucleotides matching TRBD1. The CDR3 consists of 14 residues. The V gene end was trimmed by 2 bases and the J gene end by 4 bases; junction bases not matched to a gene: 3. Germline V lookup: CDR1 LNHNV, CDR2 YYDKDF (reference sequence). CDR3 nucleotides: TGTGCCACCAGCAGACAGGGGGCATTCACTGAAGCTTTCTTT. It specifies CATSRQGAFTEAFF.

This chain uses TRBV4-3 with TRBJ1-3; 8 nucleotides line up with TRBD1. The CDR3 contains 15 residues. Unmatched junction bases numbered 1, after V lost 1 base and J lost 2 bases. Germline CDR1 reads LGHNA; CDR2 reads YSLEER. The CDR3 bases are TGCGCCAGCAGCCAAGGGACAGGGCCTGGAAACACCATATATTTT. Amino acid sequence: CASSQGTGPGNTIYF.

The chain couples TRBV6-5 to TRBJ2-3, with D perhaps matching TRBD1 (5 bases). The CDR3 is 16 amino acids. The germline V and J ends were trimmed by 0 bases and 4 bases, with 14 bases remaining between them. Germline assignment: CDR1 MNHEY and CDR2 SVGAGI. Here the CDR3 DNA reads TGTGCCAGCAGTTACTCGACCAGGGCGAGAGCAGATACGCAGTATTTT. This codes for CASSYSTRARADTQYF.

DNA of the CDR3: TGTGCCAGCAGCTTAGTCCGCGGGGCGGAGACCCAGTACTTC. It yields the protein CASSLVRGAETQYF. The chain combines TRBV7-2 with TRBJ2-5, with D possibly matching TRBD2 (6 bases). The CDR3 length is 14 residues. Per germline, CDR1 SGHTA and CDR2 FQGNSA. The V end was cut by 1 base, the J end by 5 bases, with 11 bases between. The whole variable domain, filled in from reference TRBV7-2 and TRBJ2-5, reads GAGVSQSPSNKVTEKGKDVELRCDPISGHTALYWYRQSLGQGLEFLIYFQGNSAPDKSGLPSDRFSAERTGGSVSTLTIQRTQQEDSAVYLCASSLVRGAETQYFGPGTRLLVL.

The chain joins TRBV6-1 to TRBJ1-3; D is uncertain. Germline V gene sequence: CDR1 MNHNS, CDR2 SASEGT. This CDR3 spans 17 amino acids. The germline V and J ends were trimmed by 1 base and 8 bases, with 21 bases remaining between them. The CDR3 region has the DNA TGTGCCAGCAGTGAAGGGAATGTTGGCGGAATCGGGCACACCATATATTTT. It is translated as CASSEGNVGGIGHTIYF.

This clonotype was seen only once. The CDR3 loop is CASRGSGARSYGYTF. The CDR3 DNA reads as TGTGCCAGCAGAGGCTCAGGGGCACGGAGCTATGGCTACACCTTC. The chain recombines TRBV2 with TRBJ1-2; maybe TRBD1 (6 bases). With 6 bases removed from V and 4 bases from J, the gap between germline ends came to 18 bases. The CDR3 length is 15 residues. The germline gives CDR1 SNHLY, CDR2 FYNNEI. Using reference TRBV2 and TRBJ1-2 for the parts outside the CDR3, the full variable domain is EPEVTQTPSHQVTQMGQEVILRCVPISNHLYFYWYRQILGQKVEFLVSFYNNEISEKSEIFDDQFSVERPDGSNFTLKIRSTKLEDSAMYFCASRGSGARSYGYTFGSGTRLTVV.

This chain uses TRBV30 with TRBJ2-1; TRBD1 matches at 8 bases. The germline gives CDR1 GTSNPN, CDR2 SVGIG (reference sequence). Unmatched junction bases numbered 12, after V lost 5 bases and J lost 9 bases. The CDR3 is 14 amino acids. This CDR3 reads CAWARTARGLEQFF. CDR3 bases: TGTGCCTGGGCAAGAACCGCCAGGGGGCTTGAGCAGTTCTTC.

CDR3 nucleotides: TGTGCCAGCAGCTGGGGGGGCAGATTGGGCTCGTGGCCCCAGCATTTT. Translation gives CASSWGGRLGSWPQHF. The chain links TRBV5-4 to TRBJ1-5, with D maybe TRBD1 (6 bases). The CDR3 consists of 16 residues. Trimming left V 3 bases short and J 9 bases short, with 22 bases between. The germline gives CDR1 SGHNT, CDR2 YYREEE (reference sequence).

The chain links TRBV12-3 or TRBV12-4 to TRBJ2-2; the D gene is possibly TRBD2 (6 bases). The CDR3 is 16 amino acids. V lost 2 bases to trimming and J lost 0 bases, with 10 bases between them. CDR3 residues: CASSLFAGTNTGELFF. As DNA, the CDR3 is TGTGCCAGCAGTTTATTCGCGGGGACGAACACCGGGGAGCTGTTTTTT.

This clonotype was seen a few times. The V and J genes are TRBV5-4 and TRBJ1-1, with 7 bases identical to TRBD1. The germline CDR1 and CDR2 sequences are SGHNT and YYREEE (reference sequence). There are 14 residues in the CDR3. The ends lost 6 bases at V and 2 bases at J; junction bases unmatched: 7. CDR3 nucleotide sequence: TGTGCCAGCAACCGACAGGGTCTAAACACTGAAGCTTTCTTT. Protein sequence: CASNRQGLNTEAFF.

This clonotype has a single count. The genes are TRBV6-5 and TRBJ1-1; D remains unclear. V lost 4 bases and J 3 bases, leaving 12 bases between the germline ends. CDR3 length equals 14 residues. CDR1 MNHEY and CDR2 SVGAGI come from the germline V gene. As DNA, the CDR3 is TGTGCCAGCAGTTCCACTCAAGCGTACACTGAAGCTTTCTTT. Protein: CASSSTQAYTEAFF.

J is TRBJ1-2 and V is TRBV6-4; possibly TRBD1 for D (5 bases). Germline loops: CDR1 MRHNA, CDR2 SNTAGT. V dropped 2 bases and J dropped 14 bases, with 18 bases sitting between them. The CDR3 runs to 13 residues. This chain's CDR3 is CASSDGGIVALTF. DNA for the CDR3: TGTGCCAGCAGTGACGGGGGGATAGTAGCCCTGACCTTC.

V and J are TRBV6-2 or TRBV6-3 and TRBJ2-5; 10 positions match TRBD2. There are 14 residues in the CDR3. Unmatched junction bases numbered 5, after V lost 5 bases and J lost 5 bases. The germline gives CDR1 MNHEY, CDR2 SVGEGT. CDR3 DNA sequence: TGTGCCAGCAGTAATAGCGGGGGGAGGGAGACCCAGTACTTC. As protein: CASSNSGGRETQYF.

This chain uses TRBV12-3 or TRBV12-4 with TRBJ2-1; D is unclear. With 8 bases removed from V and 0 bases from J, the gap between germline ends came to 29 bases. The CDR3 extends over 20 amino acids. The CDR3 coding sequence is TGTGCCAGCGCCTCATCCCCGGGCAGGTTATTCGCTCCCTCCTACAATGAGCAGTTCTTC. Amino acid sequence: CASASSPGRLFAPSYNEQFF.

The rearrangement uses TRBV7-9 and TRBJ1-1, with TRBD1 matching 7 bases. This CDR3 comprises 15 residues. Trimming at V came to 3 bases and at J to 4 bases, leaving 8 bases not matched to a gene. Per germline, CDR1 SEHNR and CDR2 FQNEAQ (reference sequence). The CDR3 spells CASSLDRDRSTEAFF. In nucleotides, the CDR3 is TGTGCCAGCAGCTTGGACCGGGACAGAAGCACTGAAGCTTTCTTT. The variable domain in full, with the rest retrieved from reference TRBV7-9 and TRBJ1-1, is DTGVSQNPRHKITKRGQNVTFRCDPISEHNRLYWYRQTLGQGPEFLTYFQNEAQLEKSRLLSDRFSAERPKGSFSTLEIQRTEQGDSAMYLCASSLDRDRSTEAFFGQGTRLTVV.

The CDR3 coding sequence is TGTGCCAGCAGTCCCCATACTCCACAGGGGGCGATTGATGGCTACACCTTC. Translation: CASSPHTPQGAIDGYTF. The chain couples TRBV2 to TRBJ1-2, with 9 positions matching TRBD1. Germline V gene lookup returns CDR1 SNHLY and CDR2 FYNNEI. J lost 6 bases, V lost 5 bases, and 16 bases had no gene match. The CDR3 is 17 residues long.

The chain has TRBV2 and TRBJ1-5; D call uncertain. The CDR3 runs 12 residues. CDR1 is SNHLY, CDR2 FYNNEI, per germline. Deletions cut 3 bases from V and 5 bases from J, with 5 bases between. CDR3 DNA sequence: TGTGCCAGCAGTGATCAATATCAGCCCCAGCATTTT. Protein: CASSDQYQPQHF.

V and J are TRBV11-1 and TRBJ2-3; 11 bases line up with TRBD1. The length of the CDR3 is 16 residues. The V segment lost 4 bases and the J segment 3 bases; nucleotides outside the gene matches: 6. Germline assignment: CDR1 SGHAT and CDR2 FQDESV (reference sequence). The DNA of the CDR3 is TGTGCCAGCAGCTCGGAGGACAGGGGGCTGACAGATACGCAGTATTTT. Protein product: CASSSEDRGLTDTQYF.

The genes are TRBV2 and TRBJ1-1; D may be TRBD1 (6 bases). V dropped 6 bases and J dropped 6 bases, with 11 bases sitting between them. This CDR3 comprises 12 residues. Per germline, CDR1 SNHLY and CDR2 FYNNEI. The CDR3, as DNA: TGTGCCAGCAGAGACACAGGGCCTGAAGCTTTCTTT. This codes for CASRDTGPEAFF.

The J gene is TRBJ1-4, the V gene TRBV10-3, with D perhaps matching TRBD1 (5 bases). V lost 0 bases and J lost 3, with 8 bases in between. Germline CDR1 and CDR2: ENHRY and SYGVKD. CDR3 length: 15 amino acids. CDR3 coding DNA: TGTGCCATCAGTGAGTCGAGGGGAGCTAATGAAAAACTGTTTTTT. This codes for CAISESRGANEKLFF.